The clone carrying this T cell receptor beta chain was seen a few times. These data come from a study of T cells in Graves' hyperthyroidism and ophthalmopathy. The ends lost 1 base at V and 7 bases at J; junction bases unmatched: 2. Per the germline V gene, CDR1 is LNHNV and CDR2 is YYDKDF (reference sequence). The CDR3 length is 15 residues. The investigators amplified TCR beta CDR3 regions from RNA transcripts. First-round RT-PCR of the TCR CDR3 relied on the HTBI primer set. TCRdb re-called the multiplex PCR reads through MiXCR, storing one row per CDR3 protein. The sample carries 500,000 to 600,000 distinct CDR3 sequences, more than 45% recorded once.

The rearrangement joins TRBV15 to TRBJ1-4, with 11 bases that match TRBD1. The clonotype was recovered from an adult woman with Graves' disease, either hyperthyroidism or ophthalmopathy (not recorded which). Sequencing was performed on peripheral blood or thyroid tissue (not recorded which). For the CDR3, the DNA is TGTGCCACCAGCAGAGTGGGACAGGGGGGTGAAAAACTGTTTTTT. This gives the protein CATSRVGQGGEKLFF.